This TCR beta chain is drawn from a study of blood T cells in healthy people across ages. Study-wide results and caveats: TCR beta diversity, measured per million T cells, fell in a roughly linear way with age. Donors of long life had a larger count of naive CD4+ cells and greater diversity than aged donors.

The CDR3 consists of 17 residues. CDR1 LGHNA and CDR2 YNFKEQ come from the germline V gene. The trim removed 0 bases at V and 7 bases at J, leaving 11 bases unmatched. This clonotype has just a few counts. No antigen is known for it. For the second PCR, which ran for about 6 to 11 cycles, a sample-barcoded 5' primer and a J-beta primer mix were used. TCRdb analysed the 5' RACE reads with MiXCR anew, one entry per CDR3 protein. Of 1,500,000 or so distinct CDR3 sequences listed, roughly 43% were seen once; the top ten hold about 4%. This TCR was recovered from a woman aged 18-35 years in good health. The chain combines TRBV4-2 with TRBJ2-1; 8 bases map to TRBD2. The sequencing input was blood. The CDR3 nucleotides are TGTGCCAGCAGCCAAGATGTTTTCCTAGCGGGTGTAAATGAGCAGTTCTTC. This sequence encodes CASSQDVFLAGVNEQFF.